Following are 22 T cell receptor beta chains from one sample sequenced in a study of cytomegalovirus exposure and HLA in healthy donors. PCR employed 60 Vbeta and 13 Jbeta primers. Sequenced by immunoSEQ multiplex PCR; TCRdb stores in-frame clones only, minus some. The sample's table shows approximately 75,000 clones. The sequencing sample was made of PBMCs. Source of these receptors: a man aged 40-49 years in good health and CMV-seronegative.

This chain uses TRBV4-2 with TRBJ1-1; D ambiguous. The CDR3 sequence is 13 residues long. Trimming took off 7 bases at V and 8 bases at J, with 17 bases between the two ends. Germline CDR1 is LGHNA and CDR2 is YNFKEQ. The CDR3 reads CASNVVGGSEAFF. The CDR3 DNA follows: TGTGCCAGCAACGTAGTGGGAGGGTCGGAAGCTTTCTTT.

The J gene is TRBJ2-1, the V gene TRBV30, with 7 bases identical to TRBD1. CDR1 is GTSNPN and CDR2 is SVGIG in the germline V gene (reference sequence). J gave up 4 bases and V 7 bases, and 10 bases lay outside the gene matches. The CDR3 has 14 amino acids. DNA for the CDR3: TGTGCCTCCCCTCGACAGGGTGCTTACAATGAGCAGTTCTTC. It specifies CASPRQGAYNEQFF.

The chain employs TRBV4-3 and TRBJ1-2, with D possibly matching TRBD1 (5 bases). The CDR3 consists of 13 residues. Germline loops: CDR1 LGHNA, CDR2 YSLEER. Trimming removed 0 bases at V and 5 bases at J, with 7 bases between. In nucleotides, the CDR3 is TGCGCCAGCAGCCAAGACAGGGTATATGGCTACACCTTC. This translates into CASSQDRVYGYTF.

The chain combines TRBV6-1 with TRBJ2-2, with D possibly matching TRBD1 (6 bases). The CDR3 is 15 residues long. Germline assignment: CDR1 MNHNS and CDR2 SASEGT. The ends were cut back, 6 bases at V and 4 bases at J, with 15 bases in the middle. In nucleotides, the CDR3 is TGTGCCAGCAGCCTACAGGGCATGGGCACCGGGGAGCTGTTTTTT. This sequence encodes CASSLQGMGTGELFF.

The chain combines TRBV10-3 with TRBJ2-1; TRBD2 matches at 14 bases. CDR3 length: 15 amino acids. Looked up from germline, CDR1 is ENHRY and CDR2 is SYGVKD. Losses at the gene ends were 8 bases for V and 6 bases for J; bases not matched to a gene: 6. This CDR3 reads CAIATGLAGVNEQFF. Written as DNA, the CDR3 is TGTGCCATCGCTACGGGACTAGCGGGAGTCAATGAGCAGTTCTTC.

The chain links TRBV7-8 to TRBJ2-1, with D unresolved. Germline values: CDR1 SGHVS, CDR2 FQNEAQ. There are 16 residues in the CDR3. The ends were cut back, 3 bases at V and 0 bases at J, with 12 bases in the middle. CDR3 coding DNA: TGTGCCAGCAGCTTTTTCGGGTCGAGCTCCTACAATGAGCAGTTCTTC. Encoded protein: CASSFFGSSSYNEQFF.

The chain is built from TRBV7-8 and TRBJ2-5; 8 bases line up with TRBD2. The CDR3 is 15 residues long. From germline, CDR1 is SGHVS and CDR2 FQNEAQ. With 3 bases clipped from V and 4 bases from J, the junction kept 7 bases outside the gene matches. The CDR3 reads CASSLITGGRETQYF. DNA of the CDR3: TGTGCCAGCAGCTTGATTACGGGAGGGCGAGAGACCCAGTACTTC.

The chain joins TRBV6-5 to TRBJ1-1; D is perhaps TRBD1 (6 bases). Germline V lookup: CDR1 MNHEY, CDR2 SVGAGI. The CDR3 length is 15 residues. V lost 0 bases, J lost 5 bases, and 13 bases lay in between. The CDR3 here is CASSYSGARGTEAFF. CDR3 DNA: TGTGCCAGCAGTTACTCGGGGGCAAGGGGAACTGAAGCTTTCTTT.

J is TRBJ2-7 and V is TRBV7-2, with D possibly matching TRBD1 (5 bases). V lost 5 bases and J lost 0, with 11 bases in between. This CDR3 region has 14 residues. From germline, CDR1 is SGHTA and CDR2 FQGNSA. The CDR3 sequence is CASSTGHYSYEQYF. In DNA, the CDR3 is TGTGCCAGCAGCACCGGACACTACTCCTACGAGCAGTACTTC.

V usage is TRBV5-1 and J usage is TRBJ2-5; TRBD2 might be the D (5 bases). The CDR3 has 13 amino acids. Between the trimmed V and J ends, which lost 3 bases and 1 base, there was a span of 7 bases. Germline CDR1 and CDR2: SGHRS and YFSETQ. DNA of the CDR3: TGCGCCAGCAGCTCGGCGGGCCAAGAGACCCAGTACTTC. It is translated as CASSSAGQETQYF.

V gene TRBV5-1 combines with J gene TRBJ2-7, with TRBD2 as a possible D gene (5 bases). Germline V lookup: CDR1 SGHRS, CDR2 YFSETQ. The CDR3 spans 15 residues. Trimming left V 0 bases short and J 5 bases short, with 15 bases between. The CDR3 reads CASSLERSGSDEQYF. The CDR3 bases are TGCGCCAGCAGCTTGGAGCGTTCTGGGAGCGACGAGCAGTACTTC.

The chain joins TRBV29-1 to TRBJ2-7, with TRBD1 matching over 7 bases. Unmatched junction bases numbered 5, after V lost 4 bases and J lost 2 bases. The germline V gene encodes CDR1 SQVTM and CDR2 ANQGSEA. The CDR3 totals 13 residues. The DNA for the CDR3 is TGCAGCGTTGGTCGGGACAGAGCCTACGAGCAGTACTTC. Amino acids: CSVGRDRAYEQYF.

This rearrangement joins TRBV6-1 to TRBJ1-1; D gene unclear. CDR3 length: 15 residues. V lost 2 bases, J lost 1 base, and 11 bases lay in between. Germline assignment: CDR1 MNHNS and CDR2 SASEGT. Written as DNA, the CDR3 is TGTGCCAGCAGTGAACTCTGGTTCGGGAACACTGAAGCTTTCTTT. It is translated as CASSELWFGNTEAFF.

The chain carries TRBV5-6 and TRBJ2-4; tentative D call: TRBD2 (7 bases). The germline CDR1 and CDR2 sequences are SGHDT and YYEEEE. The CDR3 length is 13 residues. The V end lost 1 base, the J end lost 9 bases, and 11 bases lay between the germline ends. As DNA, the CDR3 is TGTGCCAGCAGCTTGAAGGGGGGGAGCATTCAGTACTTC. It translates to CASSLKGGSIQYF. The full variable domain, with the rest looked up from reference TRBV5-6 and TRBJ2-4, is DAGVTQSPTHLIKTRGQQVTLRCSPKSGHDTVSWYQQALGQGPQFIFQYYEEEERQRGNFPDRFSGHQFPNYSSELNVNALLLGDSALYLCASSLKGGSIQYFGAGTRLSVL.

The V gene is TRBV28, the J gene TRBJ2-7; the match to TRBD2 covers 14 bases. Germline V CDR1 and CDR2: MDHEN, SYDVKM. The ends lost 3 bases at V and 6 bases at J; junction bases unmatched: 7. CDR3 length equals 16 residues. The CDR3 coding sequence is TGTGCCAGCAGTTTGCTAACGGGACTAGCGGGAGTCGAGCAGTACTTC. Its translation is CASSLLTGLAGVEQYF.

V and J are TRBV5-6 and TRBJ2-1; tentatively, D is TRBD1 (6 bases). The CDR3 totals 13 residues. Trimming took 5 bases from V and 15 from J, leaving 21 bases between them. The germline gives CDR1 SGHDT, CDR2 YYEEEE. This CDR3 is CASRGTGTPRWFF. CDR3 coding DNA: TGTGCCAGCAGGGGGACCGGGACACCGAGATGGTTCTTC. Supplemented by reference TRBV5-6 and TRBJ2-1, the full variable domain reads DAGVTQSPTHLIKTRGQQVTLRCSPKSGHDTVSWYQQALGQGPQFIFQYYEEEERQRGNFPDRFSGHQFPNYSSELNVNALLLGDSALYLCASRGTGTPRWFFGPGTRLTVL.

In nucleotides, the CDR3 is TGTGCCAGCAGCGTAGGACAGGGGCCCACCGGGGAGCTGTTTTTT. This gives the protein CASSVGQGPTGELFF. This chain connects TRBV9 to TRBJ2-2; 8 bases line up with TRBD1. CDR1 and CDR2 (germline): SGDLS, YYNGEE. The CDR3 extends over 15 amino acids. Trimming removed 0 bases from V and 4 bases from J; junction bases left unmatched: 2.

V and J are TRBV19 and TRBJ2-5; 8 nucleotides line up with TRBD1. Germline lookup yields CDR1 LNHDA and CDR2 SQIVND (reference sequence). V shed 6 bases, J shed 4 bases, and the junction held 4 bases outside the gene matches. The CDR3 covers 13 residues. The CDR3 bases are TGTGCCAGTAGCGTTGACAGGGGAGAGACCCAGTACTTC. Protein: CASSVDRGETQYF.

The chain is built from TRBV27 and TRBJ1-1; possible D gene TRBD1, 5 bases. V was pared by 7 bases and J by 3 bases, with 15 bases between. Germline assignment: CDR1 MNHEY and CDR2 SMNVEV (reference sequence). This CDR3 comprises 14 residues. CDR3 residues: CASNRLTGDTEAFF. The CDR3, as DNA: TGTGCCAGCAACCGATTGACGGGGGACACTGAAGCTTTCTTT.

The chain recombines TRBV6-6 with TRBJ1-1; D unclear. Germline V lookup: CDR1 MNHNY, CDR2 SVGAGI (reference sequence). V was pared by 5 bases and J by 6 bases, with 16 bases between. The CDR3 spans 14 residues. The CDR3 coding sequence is TGTGCCAGCAGTGCTTCGCCCCGGAGGGCTGAAGCTTTCTTT. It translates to CASSASPRRAEAFF.

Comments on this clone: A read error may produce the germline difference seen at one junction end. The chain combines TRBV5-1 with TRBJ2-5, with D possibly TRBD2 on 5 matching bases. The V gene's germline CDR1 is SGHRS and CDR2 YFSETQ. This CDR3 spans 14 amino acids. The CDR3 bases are TGCGCCAGCAGCTTTCTCAGCGGCCAAGAGACCCGGTACTTC. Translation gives CASSFLSGQETRYF.

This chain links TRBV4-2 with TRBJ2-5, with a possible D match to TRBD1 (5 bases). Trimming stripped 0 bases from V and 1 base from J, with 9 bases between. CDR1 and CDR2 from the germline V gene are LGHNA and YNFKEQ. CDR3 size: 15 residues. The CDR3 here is CASSQDGQGQETQYF. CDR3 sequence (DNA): TGTGCCAGCAGCCAAGACGGGCAGGGCCAAGAGACCCAGTACTTC.